A single sample gave rise to the 30 T cell receptor beta chains below, sequenced in a study of shared clonotypes between healthy human individuals. Sequenced by immunoSEQ multiplex PCR; TCRdb stores in-frame clones only, minus some. The repertoire has around 600,000 clones, around 97% of them found once; the top ten carry approximately 0.057%. The sample comprised naive CD4+ T cells sorted from blood. Subset here: CD45RA+ positively selected. These TCRs come from a young woman in good health.

This sequence joins TRBV5-8 and TRBJ2-7; TRBD2 aligns across 7 bases. The V gene end was trimmed by 6 bases and the J gene end by 9 bases; junction bases not matched to a gene: 15. Germline V lookup: CDR1 SGHTS, CDR2 YDEGEE. The CDR3 length is 14 residues. The CDR3, as DNA: TGTGCCAGCACTAAGGGGACTACCCTTCCCGGGCAGTACTTC. It encodes CASTKGTTLPGQYF.

The chain links TRBV11-1 to TRBJ2-7; 10 nucleotides agree with TRBD2. Losses at the gene ends were 1 base for V and 1 base for J; bases not matched to a gene: 7. The CDR3 covers 17 residues. Germline-derived CDR1 and CDR2 are SGHAT and FQDESV (reference sequence). For the CDR3, the DNA is TGTGCCAGCAGCTTAGTGATCTCTAGCGGGAGTTCCTACGAGCAGTACTTC. This sequence encodes CASSLVISSGSSYEQYF. Based on the CDR3 plus reference TRBV11-1 and TRBJ2-7, the full variable domain is EAEVAQSPRYKITEKSQAVAFWCDPISGHATLYWYRQILGQGPELLVQFQDESVVDDSQLPKDRFSAERLKGVDSTLKIQPAELGDSAMYLCASSLVISSGSSYEQYFGPGTRLTVT.

The chain is built from TRBV13 and TRBJ2-2; no clear D. The CDR3 has 16 amino acids. Looked up from germline, CDR1 is PRHDT and CDR2 is FYEKMQ (reference sequence). V shed 2 bases and J shed 5 bases, with 15 bases lying between them. In DNA form, the CDR3 reads TGTGCCAGCAGCTTAAGGAGTGGTGTATTAACCGGGGAGCTGTTTTTT. This codes for CASSLRSGVLTGELFF.

The V call is TRBV11-2, the J call TRBJ1-1; possible D gene TRBD1, 6 bases. The CDR3 covers 17 residues. With 4 bases removed from V and 2 bases from J, the gap between germline ends came to 20 bases. Germline assignment: CDR1 SGHAT and CDR2 FQNNGV. The CDR3 bases are TGTGCCAGCAGCTACGGTCTTAGGGGGGGCAAAAACACTGAAGCTTTCTTT. Its protein is CASSYGLRGGKNTEAFF.

This sequence joins TRBV28 and TRBJ1-5; D unclear. The CDR3 sequence is 15 residues long. V was shortened by 8 bases and J by 5 bases, with 19 bases between the two germline ends. CDR1 and CDR2 from the germline V gene are MDHEN and SYDVKM. The CDR3 loop is CASLRPRLPDQPQHF. In DNA form, the CDR3 reads TGTGCCAGCCTTAGACCGCGGTTGCCAGATCAGCCCCAGCATTTT.

The chain is built from TRBV5-1 and TRBJ1-1, with a tentative D call TRBD1 (6 bases). V was cut by 4 bases and J by 0 bases, with 10 bases left in between. The CDR3 runs 14 residues. Germline V gene sequence: CDR1 SGHRS, CDR2 YFSETQ. CDR3 in DNA: TGCGCCAGCAGCCCGGGACACATGAACACTGAAGCTTTCTTT. Its protein product is CASSPGHMNTEAFF.

V is TRBV28 and J is TRBJ2-1; D not resolved. V lost 6 bases, J lost 5 bases, and 8 bases lay in between. Germline loops: CDR1 MDHEN, CDR2 SYDVKM. This CDR3 contains 12 residues. CDR3 bases: TGTGCCAGCAGCACCGATAACAATGAGCAGTTCTTC. Protein: CASSTDNNEQFF.

The chain couples TRBV29-1 to TRBJ2-6; 14 positions agree with TRBD2. The CDR3 runs to 18 residues. The germline gives CDR1 SQVTM, CDR2 ANQGSEA. V lost 6 bases and J lost 5; bases outside the gene matches: 12. In DNA, the CDR3 is TGCAGCGTAAGGGAGGGGGGGACTAGCGGGAGTTGGGCCAACGTCCTGACTTTC. It is translated as CSVREGGTSGSWANVLTF.

The chain is built from TRBV7-9 and TRBJ1-2; weak D call: TRBD1 (6 bases). Trimming removed 2 bases at V and 0 bases at J, with 16 bases between. The CDR3 runs 17 residues. In germline, CDR1 is SEHNR, CDR2 FQNEAQ (reference sequence). For the CDR3, the DNA is TGTGCCAGCAGCTTACCAGGGGTGGTCGGTACTAACTATGGCTACACCTTC. This sequence encodes CASSLPGVVGTNYGYTF.

The gene calls are TRBV16 and TRBJ1-2; D might be TRBD1 (5 bases). Trimming removed 2 bases at V and 2 bases at J, with 6 bases between. The length of the CDR3 is 13 residues. CDR1 is KGHSY and CDR2 is FQNENV in the germline V gene. CDR3 loop: CASSQPGNYGYTF. The CDR3 DNA is TGTGCCAGCAGCCAACCAGGGAACTATGGCTACACCTTC.

This chain links TRBV5-1 with TRBJ2-6; TRBD2 aligns across 8 bases. Unmatched junction bases numbered 1, after V lost 2 bases and J lost 3 bases. The CDR3 has 15 amino acids. Germline V lookup: CDR1 SGHRS, CDR2 YFSETQ. The CDR3 reads CASSFSGNGANVLTF. CDR3 DNA sequence: TGCGCCAGCAGCTTTAGCGGGAATGGGGCCAACGTCCTGACTTTC.

V is TRBV29-1 and J is TRBJ1-1; D is undetermined. The germline V gene has CDR1 SQVTM and CDR2 ANQGSEA. Trimming took off 6 bases at V and 4 bases at J, with 15 bases between the two ends. This CDR3 has 13 amino acids. CDR3 amino acids: CSVLSAESTEAFF. CDR3 DNA sequence: TGCAGCGTCCTGAGCGCGGAGAGCACTGAAGCTTTCTTT.

The rearrangement uses TRBV19 and TRBJ2-1; 15 bases are a match to TRBD2. The germline gives CDR1 LNHDA, CDR2 SQIVND (reference sequence). After removal of 3 bases from V and 7 bases from J, the junction contained 4 bases not matched to a gene. The CDR3 covers 16 residues. The CDR3 DNA reads as TGTGCCAGTAGTATCGGGACTAGCGGGAGGAGGAATGAGCAGTTCTTC. This encodes CASSIGTSGRRNEQFF.

This rearrangement joins TRBV4-1 to TRBJ2-3, with D possibly being TRBD1 (5 bases). Trimming removed 4 bases at V and 5 bases at J, with 13 bases between. CDR1 is MGHRA, CDR2 YSYEKL, per germline. The length of the CDR3 is 14 residues. CDR3 residues: CASSPQGVGDTQYF. DNA for the CDR3: TGCGCCAGCAGCCCTCAAGGGGTGGGAGATACGCAGTATTTT.

This clone occurred once. In nucleotides, the CDR3 is TGTGCCATCAAAGGTGGGCGAAATCAGCCCCAGCATTTT. This translates into CAIKGGRNQPQHF. This chain links TRBV10-3 with TRBJ1-5; unclear D gene. Trimming cost V 7 bases and J 4 bases, with 11 bases left between them. The CDR3 sequence is 13 residues long. Looked up from germline, CDR1 is ENHRY and CDR2 is SYGVKD.

This rearrangement joins TRBV9 to TRBJ2-7, with 7 bases that match TRBD1. This CDR3 contains 13 residues. V was clipped by 4 bases and J by 7 bases; unmatched bases: 8. Germline lookup yields CDR1 SGDLS and CDR2 YYNGEE. The CDR3 DNA sequence: TGTGCCAGCAGCCTTGGGGACAGCCTTGAGCAGTACTTC. Encoded protein: CASSLGDSLEQYF.

A note on this clone: Other nucleotide sequences from this sample produce the same CDR3. This sequence joins TRBV5-1 and TRBJ2-7; 9 bases are a match to TRBD2. This CDR3 is built from 15 residues. CDR1 and CDR2 (germline): SGHRS, YFSETQ. The V segment lost 5 bases and the J segment 0 bases; nucleotides outside the gene matches: 6. The DNA of the CDR3 is TGCGCCAGCAGTCTACTAGCGGGCAGCTCCTACGAGCAGTACTTC. Amino acids: CASSLLAGSSYEQYF.

The chain links TRBV7-9 to TRBJ1-6, with a weak D call TRBD1 (5 bases). Germline V lookup: CDR1 SEHNR, CDR2 FQNEAQ (reference sequence). The CDR3 sequence is 14 residues long. Trimming shortened V by 5 bases and J by 8 bases, and 13 bases separated the two germline ends. The CDR3 region is CASSRMVGDSPLHF. DNA of the CDR3: TGTGCCAGCAGCCGAATGGTGGGGGATTCACCCCTCCACTTT.

The rearrangement links TRBV7-9 to TRBJ1-4; 7 nucleotides align to TRBD1. The CDR3 length is 14 residues. Germline CDR1 is SEHNR and CDR2 is FQNEAQ (reference sequence). The J segment lost 5 bases and the V segment lost 5 bases, leaving 5 bases of the junction unmatched. This CDR3 is CASSTGQPNEKLFF. CDR3 sequence (DNA): TGTGCCAGCAGCACGGGACAGCCGAATGAAAAACTGTTTTTT.

The chain recombines TRBV7-8 with TRBJ1-4; D might be TRBD1 (5 bases). Deletions cut 5 bases from V and 6 bases from J, with 13 bases between. This CDR3 comprises 14 residues. Germline CDR1 is SGHVS and CDR2 is FQNEAQ. CDR3 in amino acids: CASSAGTPHEKLFF. The CDR3 bases are TGTGCCAGCAGCGCCGGGACTCCGCATGAAAAACTGTTTTTT.

The chain carries TRBV28 and TRBJ1-5, with D possibly TRBD1 on 6 matching bases. The length of the CDR3 is 13 residues. Germline values: CDR1 MDHEN, CDR2 SYDVKM. Trimming took 6 bases from V and 7 from J, leaving 13 bases between them. Here the CDR3 DNA reads TGTGCCAGCAGAAACACAGGGAGGCAGCCCCAGCATTTT. It encodes CASRNTGRQPQHF.

The chain links TRBV30 to TRBJ2-2; D assignment may be TRBD1 or TRBD2 (5 bases each). This CDR3 contains 16 residues. The V and J ends lost 5 bases and 5 bases respectively, with 21 bases between them. From germline, CDR1 is GTSNPN and CDR2 SVGIG (reference sequence). The CDR3 reads CAWDGTADPRTGELFF. CDR3 coding DNA: TGTGCCTGGGATGGGACGGCCGATCCGAGGACCGGGGAGCTGTTTTTT.

This chain joins TRBV4-2 and TRBJ1-2, with D unresolved. The CDR3 is 16 amino acids. Trimming removed 1 base at V and 3 bases at J, with 15 bases between. Germline lookup yields CDR1 LGHNA and CDR2 YNFKEQ. The CDR3 nucleotides read TGTGCCAGCAGCCAAGGGGTTATCGAGAAACACTATGGCTACACCTTC. As protein: CASSQGVIEKHYGYTF.

V usage is TRBV19 and J usage is TRBJ2-7; 11 bases map to TRBD2. This CDR3 comprises 16 residues. Germline V gene sequence: CDR1 LNHDA, CDR2 SQIVND (reference sequence). The junction had 11 bases not matched to a gene; V was cut back by 7 bases and J by 3 bases. CDR3 nucleotides: TGTGCCAGTACCGGGGGGGGGACTAGCGGATACTACGAGCAGTACTTC. This codes for CASTGGGTSGYYEQYF.

The chain uses TRBV6-5 and TRBJ2-2, with a tentative D call TRBD1 (6 bases). The length of the CDR3 is 14 residues. The germline V gene encodes CDR1 MNHEY and CDR2 SVGAGI. With 6 bases removed from V and 5 bases from J, the gap between germline ends came to 13 bases. The CDR3 coding sequence is TGTGCCAGCAGCACCTTGACAGGAACCGGGGAGCTGTTTTTT. Translating gives CASSTLTGTGELFF.

V and J are TRBV7-8 and TRBJ1-5; D is perhaps TRBD1 (6 bases). The V end lost 5 bases, the J end lost 4 bases, and 15 bases lay between the germline ends. Per the germline V gene, CDR1 is SGHVS and CDR2 is FQNEAQ. This CDR3 region has 15 residues. The CDR3 reads CASSQTGATNQPQHF. DNA for the CDR3: TGTGCCAGCAGCCAAACGGGGGCGACAAATCAGCCCCAGCATTTT.

This clone was detected once. The V and J genes are TRBV7-3 and TRBJ2-7; tentatively, D is TRBD2 (5 bases). The CDR3 is 15 amino acids. Trimming cost V 5 bases and J 0 bases, with 14 bases left between them. Germline CDR1 reads SGHTA; CDR2 reads FQGTGA. The CDR3 nucleotides read TGTGCCAGCAGCCCACATGAGGGCAGCTCCTACGAGCAGTACTTC. Protein: CASSPHEGSSYEQYF.

The chain combines TRBV19 with TRBJ2-1, with 13 bases identical to TRBD2. The CDR3 sequence is 16 residues long. The V and J ends lost 5 bases and 6 bases, in that order; junction bases with no gene match: 7. From germline, CDR1 is LNHDA and CDR2 SQIVND (reference sequence). CDR3 sequence (DNA): TGTGCCAGTAGTCGCGAACTAGCGGGAGGGCGCAATGAGCAGTTCTTC. This translates into CASSRELAGGRNEQFF.

In DNA, the CDR3 is TGCAGCGCGATGCAGGGAGGCTACACCTTC. This gives the protein CSAMQGGYTF. V usage is TRBV29-1 and J usage is TRBJ1-2; a weak D match, TRBD1 (5 bases). Germline CDR1 and CDR2: SQVTM and ANQGSEA. Between the trimmed V and J ends, which lost 7 bases and 8 bases, there was a span of 11 bases. CDR3 length: 10 amino acids.

The V call is TRBV28, the J call TRBJ2-5; TRBD2 agrees at 12 bases. The CDR3 sequence is 17 residues long. The trim removed 6 bases at V and 5 bases at J, leaving 13 bases unmatched. CDR1 is MDHEN and CDR2 is SYDVKM in the germline V gene. In DNA form, the CDR3 reads TGTGCCAGCAGCCAGATTGGACTAGCGGGGCGGCGGGAGACCCAGTACTTC. This sequence encodes CASSQIGLAGRRETQYF.